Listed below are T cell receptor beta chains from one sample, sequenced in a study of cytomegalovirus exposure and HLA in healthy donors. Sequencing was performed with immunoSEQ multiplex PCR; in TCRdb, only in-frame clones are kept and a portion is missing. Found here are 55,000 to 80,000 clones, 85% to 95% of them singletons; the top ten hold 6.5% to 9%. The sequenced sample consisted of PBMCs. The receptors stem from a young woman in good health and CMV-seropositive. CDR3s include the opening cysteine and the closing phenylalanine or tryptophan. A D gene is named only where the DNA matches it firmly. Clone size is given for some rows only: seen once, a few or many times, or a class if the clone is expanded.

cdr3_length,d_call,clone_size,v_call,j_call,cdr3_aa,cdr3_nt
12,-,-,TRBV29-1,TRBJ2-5,CSGALYGETQYF,TGCAGCGGCGCCCTTTATGGAGAGACCCAGTACTTC
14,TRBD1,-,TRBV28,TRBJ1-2,CASSPGTASYGYTF,TGTGCCAGCAGTCCCGGGACAGCCTCCTATGGCTACACCTTC
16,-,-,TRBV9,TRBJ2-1,CASSVGGGAASNEQFF,TGTGCCAGCAGCGTAGGAGGTGGCGCGGCAAGCAATGAGCAGTTCTTC
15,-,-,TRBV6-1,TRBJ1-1,CASSILQALNTEAFF,TGTGCCAGCAGTATATTACAGGCGTTGAACACTGAAGCTTTCTTT
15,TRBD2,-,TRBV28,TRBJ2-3,CASRPLAGWGDTQYF,TGTGCCAGCAGGCCGCTAGCGGGATGGGGAGATACGCAGTATTTT
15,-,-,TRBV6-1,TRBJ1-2,CASSEGGEANYGYTF,TGTGCCAGCAGTGAAGGGGGGGAGGCTAACTATGGCTACACCTTC
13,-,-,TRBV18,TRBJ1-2,CASSGNGNYGYTF,TGTGCCAGCTCCGGAAACGGGAACTATGGCTACACCTTC
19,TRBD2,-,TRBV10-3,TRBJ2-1,CAISGPQLGGTPGWLEQFF,TGTGCCATCAGTGGCCCACAACTGGGAGGGACTCCCGGGTGGCTTGAGCAGTTCTTC
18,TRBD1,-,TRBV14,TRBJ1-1,CASSRRDRGLEEGTEAFF,TGTGCCAGCAGCCGAAGGGACAGGGGGCTTGAGGAAGGGACTGAAGCTTTCTTT
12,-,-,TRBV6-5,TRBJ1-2,CASSEVEDGYTF,TGTGCCAGCAGTGAAGTTGAGGATGGCTACACCTTC
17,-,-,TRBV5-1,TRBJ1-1,CASSPGTSTRLNTEAFF,TGCGCCAGCAGCCCCGGGACATCAACTAGACTGAACACTGAAGCTTTCTTT
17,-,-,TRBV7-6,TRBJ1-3,CASSHRQGRGAGNTIYF,TGTGCCAGCAGCCACAGGCAGGGGAGAGGGGCGGGAAACACCATATATTTT
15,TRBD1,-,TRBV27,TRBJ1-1,CASISGQIKNTEAFF,TGTGCCAGCATTTCGGGACAGATAAAGAACACTGAAGCTTTCTTT
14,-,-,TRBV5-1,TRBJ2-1,CASSFFYSYNEQFF,TGCGCCAGCAGCTTTTTCTACTCGTACAATGAGCAGTTCTTC
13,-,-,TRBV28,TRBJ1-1,CASSLTANTEAFF,TGTGCCAGCAGTTTGACAGCGAACACTGAAGCTTTCTTT
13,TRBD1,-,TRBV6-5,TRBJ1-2,CASRTGTGTGYTF,TGTGCCAGCAGAACCGGGACAGGGACCGGCTACACCTTC
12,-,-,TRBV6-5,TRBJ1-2,CASSGQGFGYTF,TGTGCCAGCAGTGGGCAGGGGTTTGGCTACACCTTC
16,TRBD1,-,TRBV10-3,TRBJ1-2,CAIGKGQTPSNYGYTF,TGTGCCATCGGTAAGGGACAGACGCCCTCTAACTATGGCTACACCTTC
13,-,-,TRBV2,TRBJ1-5,CASSDRFNQPQHF,TGTGCCAGCAGTGACAGGTTCAATCAGCCCCAGCATTTT
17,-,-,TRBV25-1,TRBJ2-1,CASSEYPLGGRYGEQFF,TGTGCCAGCAGTGAATACCCCTTGGGGGGGCGGTACGGTGAGCAGTTCTTC
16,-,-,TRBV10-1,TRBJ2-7,CASSPSTTWTLYEQYF,TGCGCCAGCAGCCCGTCGACGACGTGGACTCTCTACGAGCAGTACTTC
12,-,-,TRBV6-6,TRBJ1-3,CASSSIGNTIYF,TGTGCCAGCAGTTCCATTGGAAACACCATATATTTT
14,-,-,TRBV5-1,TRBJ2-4,CASSLSGDRNIQYF,TGCGCCAGCAGCTTATCGGGGGACCGAAACATTCAGTACTTC
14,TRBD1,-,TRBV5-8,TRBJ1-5,CASSLGQGDQPQHF,TGTGCCAGCAGCTTAGGGCAGGGGGATCAGCCCCAGCATTTT
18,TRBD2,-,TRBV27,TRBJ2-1,CASSSTGLAGPSRNEQFF,TGTGCCAGCAGTTCGACGGGACTAGCGGGACCAAGCCGAAATGAGCAGTTCTTC
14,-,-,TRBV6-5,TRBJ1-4,CASSYASSNEKLFF,TGTGCCAGCAGTTACGCCAGTTCGAATGAAAAACTGTTTTTT
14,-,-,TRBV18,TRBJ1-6,CASSPPGGFTPLHF,TGTGCCAGCTCACCACCCGGGGGATTTACACCCCTCCACTTT
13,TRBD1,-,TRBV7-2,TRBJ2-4,CASSYDRGDIQYF,TGTGCCAGCAGTTATGACAGGGGTGACATTCAGTACTTC
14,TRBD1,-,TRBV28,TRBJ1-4,CASRRTGVGEKLFF,TGTGCCAGCAGAAGAACAGGGGTGGGAGAAAAACTGTTTTTT
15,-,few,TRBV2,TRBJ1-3,CASLAEATSGNTIYF,TGTGCCAGCCTCGCGGAGGCGACCTCTGGAAACACCATATATTTT
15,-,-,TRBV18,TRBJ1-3,CASSPLVSSGNTIYF,TGTGCCAGCTCACCCCTTGTGAGCTCTGGAAACACCATATATTTT
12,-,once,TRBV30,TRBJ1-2,CAWSEGNYGYTF,TGTGCCTGGTCCGAGGGTAACTATGGCTACACCTTC
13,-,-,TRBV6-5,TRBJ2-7,CASEFGESYEQYF,TGTGCCAGCGAATTCGGAGAAAGCTACGAGCAGTACTTC
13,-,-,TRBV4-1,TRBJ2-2,CASSPRGTGELFF,TGCGCCAGCAGCCCCCGGGGGACCGGGGAGCTGTTTTTT
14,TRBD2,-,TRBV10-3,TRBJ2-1,CATWGGTSYNEQFF,TGTGCCACTTGGGGGGGGACGTCCTACAATGAGCAGTTCTTC
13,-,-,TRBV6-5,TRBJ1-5,CASSVYSNQPQHF,TGTGCCAGCAGTGTCTATAGCAATCAGCCCCAGCATTTT
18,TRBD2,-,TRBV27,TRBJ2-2,CASSRPGSGRANTGELFF,TGTGCCAGCAGCCGCCCGGGTAGCGGGAGGGCGAACACCGGGGAGCTGTTTTTT
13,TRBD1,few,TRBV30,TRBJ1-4,CAWSGTGKEKLFF,TGTGCCTGGTCCGGGACAGGGAAAGAAAAACTGTTTTTT
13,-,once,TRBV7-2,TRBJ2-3,CASSLARTDTQYF,TGTGCCAGCAGCTTAGCGAGGACAGATACGCAGTATTTT
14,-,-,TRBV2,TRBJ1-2,CAKRSGLPNYGYTF,TGTGCCAAGAGGTCAGGGCTCCCTAACTATGGCTACACCTTC
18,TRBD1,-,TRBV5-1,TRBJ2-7,CASSLGFRDRDLPYEQYF,TGCGCCAGCAGCTTGGGTTTTAGGGACAGGGATCTCCCCTACGAGCAGTACTTC
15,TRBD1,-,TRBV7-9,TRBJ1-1,CASSWDRLMNTEAFF,TGTGCCAGCAGCTGGGACAGACTGATGAACACTGAAGCTTTCTTT
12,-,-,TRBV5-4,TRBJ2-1,CASSLLQGEQFF,TGTGCCAGCAGCTTGCTACAGGGTGAGCAGTTCTTC
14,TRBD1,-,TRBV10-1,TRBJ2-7,CASSTGTGFYEQYF,TGCGCCAGCAGTACCGGGACAGGTTTCTACGAGCAGTACTTC
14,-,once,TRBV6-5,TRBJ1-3,CASSGRAPGNTIYF,TGTGCCAGCAGTGGGAGAGCCCCTGGAAACACCATATATTTT
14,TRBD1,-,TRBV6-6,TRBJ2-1,CASSRGTGGYEQFF,TGTGCCAGCAGTCGGGGGACAGGGGGCTATGAGCAGTTCTTC
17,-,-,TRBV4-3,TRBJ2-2,CASSQDYTVGGFEELFF,TGCGCCAGCAGCCAAGATTACACGGTTGGAGGTTTCGAGGAGCTGTTTTTT
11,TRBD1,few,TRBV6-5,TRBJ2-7,CASGTGNEQYF,TGTGCCAGCGGGACAGGGAACGAGCAGTACTTC
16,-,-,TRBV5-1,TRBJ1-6,CASSLDLRSYNSPLHF,TGCGCCAGCTCCTTGGATCTGAGGTCTTATAATTCACCCCTCCACTTT
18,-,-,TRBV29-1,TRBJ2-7,CSVLGWSPTGRISYEQYF,TGCAGCGTTTTAGGGTGGTCCCCAACAGGCCGAATCTCCTACGAGCAGTACTTC
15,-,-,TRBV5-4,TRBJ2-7,CASSLGALASYEQYF,TGTGCCAGCAGCTTGGGGGCCTTGGCGTCCTACGAGCAGTACTTC
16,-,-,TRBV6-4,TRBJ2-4,CASSPEGDGAKNIQYF,TGTGCCAGCTCCCCCGAAGGGGATGGAGCCAAAAACATTCAGTACTTC
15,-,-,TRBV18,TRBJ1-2,CASSQSRGANYGYTF,TGTGCCAGCTCACAATCCAGGGGAGCTAACTATGGCTACACCTTC
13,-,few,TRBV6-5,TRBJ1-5,CASSSAFHQPQHF,TGTGCCAGCAGTTCTGCGTTTCATCAGCCCCAGCATTTT
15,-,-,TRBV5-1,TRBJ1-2,CASSLLQGANYGYTF,TGCGCCAGCAGCTTGCTGCAGGGCGCTAACTATGGCTACACCTTC
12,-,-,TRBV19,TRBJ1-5,CARGQINQPQHF,TGTGCCAGAGGACAGATCAATCAGCCCCAGCATTTT
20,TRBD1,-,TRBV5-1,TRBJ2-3,CASSSTYPRQGARSTDTQYF,TGCGCCAGCAGCTCCACTTACCCAAGACAGGGGGCAAGAAGCACAGATACGCAGTATTTT